These T cell receptor beta chains were read from a single sample in a study of T-cell memory formation after mild COVID-19. TCRdb reanalysed the 5' RACE reads using MiXCR and keeps one entry per CDR3 protein. The sample has roughly 610,000 distinct CDR3 sequences, roughly a sixth seen once; the top ten hold around 7.8%. Specimen: PBMCs or a T cell subset sorted from them (not recorded which). The receptors derive from an adult woman who had mild COVID-19 (a few samples of this study predate the infection). Cell type and time point are not known. Each CDR3 is given with its conserved first and last residue. D genes are given only for firm matches. For some rows the clone size is stated as once, few or many, or as a class when expanded; others skip it.

D gene	clone size	J gene	V gene	CDR3 DNA	CDR3 protein
-	many	TRBJ2-2	TRBV7-6	TGTGCCAGCAGCTCTTTCCCGGCCGGGGAGCTGTTTTTT	CASSSFPAGELFF
TRBD2	few	TRBJ2-1	TRBV5-4	TGTGCCAGCAGCACTAGCGGGGGGGCCTACAATGAGCAGTTCTTC	CASSTSGGAYNEQFF
TRBD1	-	TRBJ1-1	TRBV20-1	TGCAGTGCTAGAAGGACAGGTTTCCCGAACACTGAAGCTTTCTTT	CSARRTGFPNTEAFF
-	many	TRBJ2-5	TRBV29-1	TGCAGCGTTGATGCCAGGGGGGGTGAGACCCAGTACTTC	CSVDARGGETQYF
-	few	TRBJ1-1	TRBV3-1	TGTGCCAGCAGCCAAGAAGGATGGACCACTGAAGCTTTCTTT	CASSQEGWTTEAFF
-	once	TRBJ2-5	TRBV19	TGTGCCAGTAGTATGTCAAGCCGTTCGGAGACCCAGTACTTC	CASSMSSRSETQYF
-	-	TRBJ2-5	TRBV5-1	TGCGCCAGCAGCCCGCCTCCCCGGGGCCAAGAGACCCAGTACTTC	CASSPPPRGQETQYF
-	-	TRBJ1-2	TRBV4-1	TGCGCCAGCAGCCAAGATGATCGGGCAGACTATGGCTACACCTTC	CASSQDDRADYGYTF
-	-	TRBJ1-5	TRBV20-1	TGCAGTGCTGCCCGGGGGGCGGGCAATCAGCCCCAGCATTTT	CSAARGAGNQPQHF
-	few	TRBJ2-1	TRBV3-1	TGTGCCAGCAGCCAAGACGCGGGACCATACAATGAGCAGTTCTTC	CASSQDAGPYNEQFF
-	-	TRBJ1-2	TRBV6-5	TGTGCCAGCAGTTACTCACGGAGGATCTATGGCTACACCTTC	CASSYSRRIYGYTF
-	few	TRBJ2-1	TRBV5-1	TGCGCCAGCAGCTTGGACTTGGCGTCCTCCTACAATGAGCAGTTCTTC	CASSLDLASSYNEQFF
-	-	TRBJ2-7	TRBV2	TGTGCCAGCACCCCCCGGGGGCTCGAGCAGTACTTC	CASTPRGLEQYF
TRBD2	few	TRBJ2-7	TRBV12-3/TRBV12-4	TGTGCCAGCAGTTTAGGGGCGGGGGACTACGAGCAGTACTTC	CASSLGAGDYEQYF
-	-	TRBJ2-1	TRBV5-5	TGTGCCAGCAGCTTGGGCAGGGTCAATGAGCAGTTCTTC	CASSLGRVNEQFF
-	-	TRBJ2-3	TRBV20-1	TGCAGTGCTAGTAGGCCAACAGATACGCAGTATTTT	CSASRPTDTQYF
TRBD1	few	TRBJ2-2	TRBV27	TGTGCCAGTCGCCCGCGGCAGGGGGTGAGCGGGGAGCTGTTTTTT	CASRPRQGVSGELFF
TRBD2	few	TRBJ2-2	TRBV4-1	TGCGCCAGCACGGGACTAGCGGGGGCCAGAGCCGGGGAGCTGTTTTTT	CASTGLAGARAGELFF
-	few	TRBJ1-1	TRBV3-1	TGTGCCAGCAGCCTGACTGTAGAGGTGAGTGGAGCTTTCTTT	CASSLTVEVSGAFF
TRBD1	-	TRBJ1-5	TRBV6-5	TGTGCCAGCAGACCTCAACCGACAGGGGGCAATCAGCCCCAGCATTTT	CASRPQPTGGNQPQHF
-	-	TRBJ1-4	TRBV4-1	TGCGCCAGCAGCTTCCGGCCAGATGCAACTAATGAAAAACTGTTTTTT	CASSFRPDATNEKLFF
TRBD2	-	TRBJ2-2	TRBV5-5	TGTGCCAGCACCTGGCGGGGGAACCCCTCGAACACCGGGGAGCTGTTTTTT	CASTWRGNPSNTGELFF
-	few	TRBJ2-1	TRBV25-1	TGTGCCAGGGGAGAGGGAAGGCGTTACAATGAGCAGTTCTTC	CARGEGRRYNEQFF
-	few	TRBJ2-7	TRBV5-1	TGCGCCAGCAGCTTGGCCGGTTCGGGGTCGCTAAACGAGCAGTACTTC	CASSLAGSGSLNEQYF
-	-	TRBJ2-3	TRBV7-9	TGTGCCAGCAGCTTAGCAGGGGCCAGCACAGATACGCGGTATTTT	CASSLAGASTDTRYF
TRBD1	-	TRBJ2-2	TRBV5-1	TGCGCCAGCAGACATATGGGACAGGGCGAAACCGGGGAGCTGTTTTTT	CASRHMGQGETGELFF
-	few	TRBJ2-1	TRBV7-6	TGTGCCAGCAGCTTAGGGGTGGCGGGACCTGCTTTGGAGCAGTTCTTC	CASSLGVAGPALEQFF
-	-	TRBJ1-1	TRBV20-1	TGCAGTGCTCGACAAGACAGCCAGAACACTGAAGCTTTCTTT	CSARQDSQNTEAFF
TRBD2	-	TRBJ2-2	TRBV12-3/TRBV12-4	TGTGCCAGCATCCTAGGAGGACTAGCGGGGAGGTACACCGGGGAGCTGTTTTTT	CASILGGLAGRYTGELFF